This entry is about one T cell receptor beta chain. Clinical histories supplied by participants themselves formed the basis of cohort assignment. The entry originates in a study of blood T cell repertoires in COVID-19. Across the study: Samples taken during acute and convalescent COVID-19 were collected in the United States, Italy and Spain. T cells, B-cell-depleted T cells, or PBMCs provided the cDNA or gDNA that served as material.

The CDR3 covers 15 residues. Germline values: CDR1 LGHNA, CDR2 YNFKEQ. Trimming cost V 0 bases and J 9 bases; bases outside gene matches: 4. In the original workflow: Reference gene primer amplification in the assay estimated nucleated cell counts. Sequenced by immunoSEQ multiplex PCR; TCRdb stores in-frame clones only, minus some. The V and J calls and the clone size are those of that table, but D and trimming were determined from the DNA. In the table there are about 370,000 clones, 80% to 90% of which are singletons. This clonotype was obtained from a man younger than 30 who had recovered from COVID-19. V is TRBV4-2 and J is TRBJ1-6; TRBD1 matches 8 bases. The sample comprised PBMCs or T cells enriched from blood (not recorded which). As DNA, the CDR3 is TGTGCCAGCAGCCAAGATCAGGGGGCAACTTCACCCCTCCACTTT. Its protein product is CASSQDQGATSPLHF.